This TCR beta chain was captured in a study of control samples from healthy donors and cancer patients. Germline CDR1 is MDHEN and CDR2 is SYDVKM. V gave up 2 bases and J gave up 0 bases, with 11 bases separating them. The CDR3 consists of 16 residues. TCRdb keeps only in-frame clones here, not all; method: immunoSEQ multiplex PCR. Counted here are some 71,000 clones, about 87% occurring once; the ten biggest clones make up approximately 2.5%. Specimen: PBMCs. The clonotype comes from a woman aged 50 to 65 with head and neck cancer. The gene calls are TRBV28 and TRBJ1-3, with D unclear. The CDR3 region has the DNA TGTGCCAGCAGTTTAGGAACCTTCGCCTCTGGAAACACCATATATTTT. Translation: CASSLGTFASGNTIYF.